The 17 T cell receptor beta chains listed next were all sequenced from one sample in a study of cytomegalovirus exposure and HLA in healthy donors. In the PCR, 60 Vbeta and 13 Jbeta primers were used. Assay used: immunoSEQ multiplex PCR; TCRdb lists only in-frame clones, some missing. The sample includes 140,000 to 150,000 clones, around 80% of them seen just once. Material: PBMCs. These receptors all come from a female donor in good health and CMV-seronegative.

The gene calls are TRBV5-1 and TRBJ2-1; 8 positions agree with TRBD2. V shed 4 bases and J 6 bases; nucleotides not matched to a gene: 3. CDR1 SGHRS and CDR2 YFSETQ come from the germline V gene. This CDR3 contains 13 residues. CDR3 sequence reads: CASSPGTSNEQFF. The CDR3 nucleotides read TGCGCCAGCAGCCCTGGGACTAGCAATGAGCAGTTCTTC.

This chain links TRBV7-2 with TRBJ2-2; a possible D gene is TRBD2 (6 bases). Germline CDR1 reads SGHTA; CDR2 reads FQGNSA. Trimming shortened V by 5 bases and J by 4 bases, and 14 bases separated the two germline ends. This CDR3 is built from 15 residues. CDR3 residues: CASSVRDFSTGELFF. CDR3 coding DNA: TGTGCCAGCAGCGTCCGGGACTTCTCCACCGGGGAGCTGTTTTTT.

V is TRBV5-4 and J is TRBJ2-5; D possibly corresponds to TRBD1 (6 bases). V lost 0 bases and J lost 2, with 8 bases in between. Germline CDR1 and CDR2: SGHNT and YYREEE (reference sequence). CDR3 size: 14 residues. The CDR3 nucleotides read TGTGCCAGCAGCTTGGGGGGGCGGCAAGAGACCCAGTACTTC. Its protein product is CASSLGGRQETQYF.

This rearrangement joins TRBV28 to TRBJ2-7, with 7 bases fitting TRBD1. The CDR3 extends over 13 amino acids. V was clipped by 10 bases and J by 5 bases; unmatched bases: 11. CDR1 and CDR2 (germline): MDHEN, SYDVKM. CDR3 bases: TGTGCCACTAATAGGGCCAGGGGGAACGAGCAGTACTTC. Translated: CATNRARGNEQYF.

The chain couples TRBV4-1 to TRBJ1-6, with TRBD1 identical over 9 bases. There are 15 residues in the CDR3. The junction had 5 bases not matched to a gene; V was cut back by 4 bases and J by 7 bases. CDR1 is MGHRA, CDR2 YSYEKL, per germline. In DNA form, the CDR3 reads TGCGCCAGCAGCCCCACGACAGGGGGAAATTCACCCCTCCACTTT. Protein: CASSPTTGGNSPLHF.

V gene TRBV15 combines with J gene TRBJ1-2; the D is unclear. Trimming cost V 0 bases and J 7 bases, with 9 bases left between them. Germline V CDR1 and CDR2: LNHNV, YYDKDF (reference sequence). The CDR3 runs to 13 residues. Written as DNA, the CDR3 is TGTGCCACCAGCAGAGAGGCGGGCAGTGGCTACACCTTC. Encoded protein: CATSREAGSGYTF.

The V gene is TRBV6-6, the J gene TRBJ1-2; D perhaps matches TRBD1 (6 bases). Trimming shortened V by 6 bases and J by 2 bases, and 16 bases separated the two germline ends. Germline V gene sequence: CDR1 MNHNY, CDR2 SVGAGI (reference sequence). The CDR3 spans 15 residues. Here the CDR3 DNA reads TGTGCCAGCAGGCTTACAGGGATGAGGAACTATGGCTACACCTTC. It is translated as CASRLTGMRNYGYTF.

J is TRBJ1-6 and V is TRBV30; D is possibly TRBD1 (5 bases). CDR1 is GTSNPN and CDR2 is SVGIG in the germline V gene (reference sequence). V gave up 3 bases and J gave up 6 bases, with 15 bases separating them. CDR3 size: 15 residues. The CDR3 sequence: CAWSHHGQGNSPLHF. CDR3 bases: TGTGCCTGGAGCCACCACGGGCAGGGTAATTCACCCCTCCACTTT. The variable domain in full, with the rest retrieved from reference TRBV30 and TRBJ1-6, is SQTIHQWPATLVQPVGSPLSLECTVEGTSNPNLYWYRQAAGRGLQLLFYSVGIGQISSEVPQNLSASRPQDRQFILSSKKLLLSDSGFYLCAWSHHGQGNSPLHFGNGTRLTVT.

Note on this clone: Other DNA variants within this sample encode the same CDR3. V is TRBV6-6 and J is TRBJ1-1, with D hard to call. The length of the CDR3 is 13 residues. CDR1 and CDR2 (germline): MNHNY, SVGAGI (reference sequence). V was cut by 2 bases and J by 3 bases, with 7 bases left in between. The CDR3 loop reads CASSYPGDTEAFF. As DNA, the CDR3 is TGTGCCAGCAGTTACCCCGGGGACACTGAAGCTTTCTTT.

The J gene is TRBJ1-2, the V gene TRBV7-2; 10 bases match TRBD1. The germline V gene encodes CDR1 SGHTA and CDR2 FQGNSA. The trim removed 1 base at V and 5 bases at J, leaving 1 base unmatched. The CDR3 runs 14 residues. CDR3 sequence: CASSLGGQGYGYTF. The CDR3 DNA follows: TGTGCCAGCAGCTTAGGGGGACAGGGGTATGGCTACACCTTC.

This chain joins TRBV12-5 and TRBJ1-1; TRBD1 agrees at 7 bases. V shed 11 bases and J 4 bases; nucleotides not matched to a gene: 19. Germline-derived CDR1 and CDR2 are LGHNT and FRNRAP. The CDR3 consists of 16 residues. The CDR3 bases are TGTGCTCCGAGACCGCCGGCAGGGGGTCTCGGCACTGAAGCTTTCTTT. Protein sequence: CAPRPPAGGLGTEAFF.

This clone has more than one count but fewer than ten. As DNA, the CDR3 is TGTGCCAGCAGCTTTTGGGACAGGGCCTACGAGCAGTACTTC. Amino acid sequence: CASSFWDRAYEQYF. The chain recombines TRBV7-9 with TRBJ2-7, with 9 bases matching TRBD1. J lost 2 bases, V lost 3 bases, and 2 bases had no gene match. CDR3 size: 14 residues. In germline, CDR1 is SEHNR, CDR2 FQNEAQ (reference sequence).

The chain recombines TRBV19 with TRBJ2-2; TRBD1 might be the D (6 bases). The V end was cut by 6 bases, the J end by 6 bases, with 17 bases between. This CDR3 comprises 15 residues. Per germline, CDR1 LNHDA and CDR2 SQIVND (reference sequence). The CDR3 sequence is CASRPQGIQAGELFF. The CDR3 nucleotides are TGTGCCAGTAGACCACAGGGCATACAGGCCGGGGAGCTGTTTTTT.

This clone was seen a single time. The junction does not match germline at one end; this may be a read error. The chain employs TRBV7-7 and TRBJ2-7; D gene unclear. In germline, CDR1 is SSHAT, CDR2 FNYEAQ (reference sequence). The CDR3 covers 15 residues. CDR3 sequence: CASSLGTPPIYEQYF. Written as DNA, the CDR3 is TGTGCTAGCAGCTTAGGCACTCCACCGATCTACGAGCAGTACTTC.

V gene TRBV14 combines with J gene TRBJ2-7, with a weak D call TRBD1 (5 bases). Trimming stripped 4 bases from V and 1 base from J, with 14 bases between. Looked up from germline, CDR1 is SGHDN and CDR2 is FVKESK. The length of the CDR3 is 15 residues. The CDR3 DNA reads as TGTGCCAGCAGCCGTCGGTGGGGCTCTTCCTACGAGCAGTACTTC. Amino acids: CASSRRWGSSYEQYF.

The chain joins TRBV11-2 to TRBJ2-7, with 11 bases matching TRBD2. V dropped 5 bases and J dropped 4; count of bases not matched to a gene: 7. The CDR3 consists of 15 residues. Germline-derived CDR1 and CDR2 are SGHAT and FQNNGV. The CDR3 region has the DNA TGTGCCAGCAGCCCCGGGACTAGCGGAATTTACGAGCAGTACTTC. It codes for CASSPGTSGIYEQYF.

This clone was detected only a few times. The chain joins TRBV4-2 to TRBJ2-7; 10 bases map to TRBD2. Germline lookup yields CDR1 LGHNA and CDR2 YNFKEQ. V lost 4 bases to trimming and J lost 2 bases; unmatched junction nucleotides: 11. The CDR3 sequence is 17 residues long. The CDR3 region has the DNA TGTGCCAGCAGCCTCTCTAGCGGGAGCTCGTTCCCCTACGAGCAGTACTTC. This gives the protein CASSLSSGSSFPYEQYF.